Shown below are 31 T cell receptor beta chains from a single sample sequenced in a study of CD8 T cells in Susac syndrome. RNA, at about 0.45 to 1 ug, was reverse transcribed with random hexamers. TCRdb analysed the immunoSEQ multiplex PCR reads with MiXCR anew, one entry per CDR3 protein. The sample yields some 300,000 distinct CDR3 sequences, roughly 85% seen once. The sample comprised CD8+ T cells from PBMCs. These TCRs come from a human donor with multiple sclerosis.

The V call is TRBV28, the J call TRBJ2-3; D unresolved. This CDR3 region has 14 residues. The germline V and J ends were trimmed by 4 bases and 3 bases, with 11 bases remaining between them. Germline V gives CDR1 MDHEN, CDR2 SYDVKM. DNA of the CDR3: TGTGCCAGCAGTTGGGATGTACAGACAGATACGCAGTATTTT. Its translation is CASSWDVQTDTQYF. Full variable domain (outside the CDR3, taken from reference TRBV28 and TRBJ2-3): DVKVTQSSRYLVKRTGEKVFLECVQDMDHENMFWYRQDPGLGLRLIYFSYDVKMKEKGDIPEGYSVSREKKERFSLILESASTNQTSMYLCASSWDVQTDTQYFGPGTRLTVL.

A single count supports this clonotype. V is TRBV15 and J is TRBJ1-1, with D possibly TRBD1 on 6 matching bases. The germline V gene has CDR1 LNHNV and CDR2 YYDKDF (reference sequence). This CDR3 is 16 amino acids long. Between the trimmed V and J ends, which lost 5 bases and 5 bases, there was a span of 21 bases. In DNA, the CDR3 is TGTGCCACCAGCCAACCACTCAGGGGATTAGGAACTGAAGCTTTCTTT. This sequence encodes CATSQPLRGLGTEAFF.

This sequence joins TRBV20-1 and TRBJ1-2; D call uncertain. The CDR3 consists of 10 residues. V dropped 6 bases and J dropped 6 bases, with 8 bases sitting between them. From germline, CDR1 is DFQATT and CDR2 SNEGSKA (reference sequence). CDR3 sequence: CSATPDGYTF. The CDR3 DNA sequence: TGCAGTGCAACTCCAGATGGCTACACCTTC.

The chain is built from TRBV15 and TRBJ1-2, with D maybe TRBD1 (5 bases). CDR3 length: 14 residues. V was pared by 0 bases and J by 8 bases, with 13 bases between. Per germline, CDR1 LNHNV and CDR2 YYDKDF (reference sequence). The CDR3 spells CATSRDRQGAGYTF. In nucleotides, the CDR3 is TGTGCCACCAGCAGAGATAGGCAGGGCGCAGGCTACACCTTC.

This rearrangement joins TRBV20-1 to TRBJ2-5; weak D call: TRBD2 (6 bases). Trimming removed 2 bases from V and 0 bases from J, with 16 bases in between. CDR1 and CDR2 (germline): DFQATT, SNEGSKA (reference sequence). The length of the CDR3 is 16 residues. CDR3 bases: TGCAGTGCTAGAAGGCTCCTAGCGCGAGACCAAGAGACCCAGTACTTC. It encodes CSARRLLARDQETQYF.

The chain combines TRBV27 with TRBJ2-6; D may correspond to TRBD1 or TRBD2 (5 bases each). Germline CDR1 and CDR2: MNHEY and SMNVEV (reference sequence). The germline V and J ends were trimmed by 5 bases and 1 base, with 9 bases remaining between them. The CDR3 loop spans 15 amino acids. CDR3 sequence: CASSTGTSGANVLTF. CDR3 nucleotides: TGTGCCAGCAGTACCGGGACGTCTGGGGCCAACGTCCTGACTTTC.

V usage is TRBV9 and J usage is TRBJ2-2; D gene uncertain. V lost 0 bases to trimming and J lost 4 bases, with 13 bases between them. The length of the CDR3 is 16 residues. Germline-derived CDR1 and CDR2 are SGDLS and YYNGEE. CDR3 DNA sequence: TGTGCCAGCAGCGTAGGAGGACGATCGGCCACCGGGGAGCTGTTTTTT. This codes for CASSVGGRSATGELFF.

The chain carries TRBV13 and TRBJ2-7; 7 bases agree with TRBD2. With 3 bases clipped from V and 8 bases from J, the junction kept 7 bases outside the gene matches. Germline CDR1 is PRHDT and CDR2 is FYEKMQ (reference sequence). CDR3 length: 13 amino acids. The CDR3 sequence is CASSLGGRAQQYF. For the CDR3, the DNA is TGTGCCAGCAGCTTGGGAGGGAGGGCCCAGCAGTACTTC.

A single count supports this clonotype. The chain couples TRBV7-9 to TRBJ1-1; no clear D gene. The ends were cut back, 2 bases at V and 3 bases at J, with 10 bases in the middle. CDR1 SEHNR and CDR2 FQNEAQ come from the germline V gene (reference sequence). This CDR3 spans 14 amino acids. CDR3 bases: TGTGCCAGCAGCTTAAGGGCCGAGGACACTGAAGCTTTCTTT. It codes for CASSLRAEDTEAFF.

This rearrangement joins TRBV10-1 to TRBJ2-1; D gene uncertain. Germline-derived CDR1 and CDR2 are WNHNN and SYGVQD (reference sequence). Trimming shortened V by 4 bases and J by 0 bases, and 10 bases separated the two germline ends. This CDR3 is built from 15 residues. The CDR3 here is CASSGQVSSYNEQFF. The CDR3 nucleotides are TGCGCCAGCAGTGGGCAGGTGAGCTCCTACAATGAGCAGTTCTTC.

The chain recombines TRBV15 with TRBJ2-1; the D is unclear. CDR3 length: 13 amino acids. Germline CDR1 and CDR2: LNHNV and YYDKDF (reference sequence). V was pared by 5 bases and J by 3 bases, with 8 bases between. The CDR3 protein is CATSVSVYNEQFF. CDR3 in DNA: TGTGCCACCAGCGTGAGTGTCTACAATGAGCAGTTCTTC.

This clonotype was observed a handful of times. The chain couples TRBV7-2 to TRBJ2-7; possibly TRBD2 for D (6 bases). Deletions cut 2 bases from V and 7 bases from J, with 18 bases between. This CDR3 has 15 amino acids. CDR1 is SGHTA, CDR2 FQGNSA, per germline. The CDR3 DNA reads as TGTGCCAGCAGCTTAAAGATCTTAGCGGTTGATGAGCAGTACTTC. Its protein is CASSLKILAVDEQYF.

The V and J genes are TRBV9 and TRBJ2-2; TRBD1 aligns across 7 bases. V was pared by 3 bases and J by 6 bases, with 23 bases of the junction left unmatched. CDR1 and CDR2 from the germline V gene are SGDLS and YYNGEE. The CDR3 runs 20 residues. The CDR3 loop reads CASSARAVPRQGDSAGELFF. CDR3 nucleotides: TGTGCCAGCAGCGCCAGAGCCGTCCCCCGACAGGGTGATAGCGCCGGGGAGCTGTTTTTT.

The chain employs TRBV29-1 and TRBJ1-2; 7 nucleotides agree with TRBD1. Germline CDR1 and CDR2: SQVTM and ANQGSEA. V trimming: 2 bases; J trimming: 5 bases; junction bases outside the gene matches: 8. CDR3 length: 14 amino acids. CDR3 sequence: CSVENDRVGYGYTF. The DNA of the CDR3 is TGCAGCGTTGAAAATGACAGGGTAGGGTATGGCTACACCTTC.

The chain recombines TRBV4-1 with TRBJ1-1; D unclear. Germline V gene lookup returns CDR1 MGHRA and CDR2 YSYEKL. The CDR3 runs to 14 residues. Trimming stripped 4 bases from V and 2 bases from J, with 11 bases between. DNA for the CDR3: TGCGCCAGCAGCCCCCGCGCCACTAACACTGAAGCTTTCTTT. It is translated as CASSPRATNTEAFF.

CDR3 region: CAWSVLPQETQYF. The CDR3 region has the DNA TGTGCCTGGAGTGTACTACCTCAAGAGACCCAGTACTTC. J is TRBJ2-5 and V is TRBV30; the D is unclear. The CDR3 extends over 13 amino acids. Germline loops: CDR1 GTSNPN, CDR2 SVGIG (reference sequence). Between the trimmed V and J ends, which lost 0 bases and 2 bases, there was a span of 7 bases. Drawing the rest from reference TRBV30 and TRBJ2-5, the complete variable domain is SQTIHQWPATLVQPVGSPLSLECTVEGTSNPNLYWYRQAAGRGLQLLFYSVGIGQISSEVPQNLSASRPQDRQFILSSKKLLLSDSGFYLCAWSVLPQETQYFGPGTRLLVL.

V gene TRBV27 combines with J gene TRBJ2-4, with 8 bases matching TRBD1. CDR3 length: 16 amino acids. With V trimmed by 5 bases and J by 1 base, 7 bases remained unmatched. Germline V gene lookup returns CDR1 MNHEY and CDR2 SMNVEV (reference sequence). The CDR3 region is CASSRQGIDAKNIQYF. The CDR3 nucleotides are TGTGCCAGCAGTCGACAGGGGATTGACGCCAAAAACATTCAGTACTTC.

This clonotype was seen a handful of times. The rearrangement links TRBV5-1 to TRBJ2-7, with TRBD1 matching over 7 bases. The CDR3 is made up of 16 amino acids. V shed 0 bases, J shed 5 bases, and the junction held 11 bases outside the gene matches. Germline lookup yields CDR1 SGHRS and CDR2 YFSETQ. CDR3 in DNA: TGCGCCAGCAGCTTGGAGAACACAGGGGTTCCGGACGAGCAGTACTTC. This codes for CASSLENTGVPDEQYF. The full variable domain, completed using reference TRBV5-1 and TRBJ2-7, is KAGVTQTPRYLIKTRGQQVTLSCSPISGHRSVSWYQQTPGQGLQFLFEYFSETQRNKGNFPGRFSGRQFSNSRSEMNVSTLELGDSALYLCASSLENTGVPDEQYFGPGTRLTVT.

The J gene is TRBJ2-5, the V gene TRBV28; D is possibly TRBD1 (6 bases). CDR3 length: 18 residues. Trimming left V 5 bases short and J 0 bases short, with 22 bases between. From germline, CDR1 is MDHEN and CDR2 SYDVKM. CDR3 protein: CASSQIYIGQLYQETQYF. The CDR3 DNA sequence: TGTGCCAGCAGTCAGATCTATATCGGACAGCTTTACCAAGAGACCCAGTACTTC.

The CDR3 spells CASSPRSPSSRSYEQYF. In nucleotides, the CDR3 is TGTGCCAGCAGCCCCCGCTCTCCCTCTAGTCGCTCCTACGAGCAGTACTTC. This chain links TRBV13 with TRBJ2-7; D is unclear. CDR3 length: 17 residues. Trimming left V 5 bases short and J 0 bases short, with 20 bases between. Germline V CDR1 and CDR2: PRHDT, FYEKMQ (reference sequence).

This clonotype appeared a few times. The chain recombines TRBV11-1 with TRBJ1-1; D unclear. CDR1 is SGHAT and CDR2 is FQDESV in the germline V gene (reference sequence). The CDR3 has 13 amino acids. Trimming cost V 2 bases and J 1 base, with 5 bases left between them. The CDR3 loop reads CASSLPENTEAFF. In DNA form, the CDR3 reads TGTGCCAGCAGCTTACCCGAGAACACTGAAGCTTTCTTT.

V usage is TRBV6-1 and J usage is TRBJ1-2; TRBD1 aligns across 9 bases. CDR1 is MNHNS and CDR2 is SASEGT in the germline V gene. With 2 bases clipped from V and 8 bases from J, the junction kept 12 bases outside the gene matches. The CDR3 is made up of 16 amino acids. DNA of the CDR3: TGTGCCAGCAGTGAACATCAGGGACAGGGAGTGAAGGGCTACACCTTC. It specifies CASSEHQGQGVKGYTF.

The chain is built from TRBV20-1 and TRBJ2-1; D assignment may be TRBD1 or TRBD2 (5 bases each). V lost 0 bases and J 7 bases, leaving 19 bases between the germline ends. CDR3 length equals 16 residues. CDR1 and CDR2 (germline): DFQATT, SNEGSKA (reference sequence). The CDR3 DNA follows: TGCAGTGCTAGAGATGTGGGACCGCCCAAATGGAATGAGCAGTTCTTC. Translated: CSARDVGPPKWNEQFF.

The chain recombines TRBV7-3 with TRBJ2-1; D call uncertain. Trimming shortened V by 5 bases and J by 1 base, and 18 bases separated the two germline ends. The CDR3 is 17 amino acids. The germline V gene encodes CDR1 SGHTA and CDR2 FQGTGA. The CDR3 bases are TGTGCCAGCAGCCCGACGGTCGGTAGCTGGTCCTACAATGAGCAGTTCTTC. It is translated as CASSPTVGSWSYNEQFF.

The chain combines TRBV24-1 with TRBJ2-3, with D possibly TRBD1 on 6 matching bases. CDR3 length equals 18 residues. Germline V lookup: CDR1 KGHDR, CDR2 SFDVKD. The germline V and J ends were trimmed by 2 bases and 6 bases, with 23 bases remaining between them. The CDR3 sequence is CATSDSGQPLWRIDTQYF. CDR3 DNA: TGTGCCACCAGTGATTCGGGACAACCTCTTTGGCGCATTGATACGCAGTATTTT.

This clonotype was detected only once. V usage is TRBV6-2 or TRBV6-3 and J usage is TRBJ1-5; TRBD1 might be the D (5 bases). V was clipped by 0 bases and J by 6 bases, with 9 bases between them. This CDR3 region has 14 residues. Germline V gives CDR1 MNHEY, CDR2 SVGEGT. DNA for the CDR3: TGTGCCAGCAGTTACTCAGGGGCCAGTCAGCCCCAGCATTTT. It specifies CASSYSGASQPQHF.

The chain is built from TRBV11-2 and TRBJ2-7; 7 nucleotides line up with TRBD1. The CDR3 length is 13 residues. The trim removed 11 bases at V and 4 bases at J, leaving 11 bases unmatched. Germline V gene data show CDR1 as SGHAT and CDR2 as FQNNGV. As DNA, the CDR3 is TGTGCCTCCAAAGGGGGCAGGGCATACGAGCAGTACTTC. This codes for CASKGGRAYEQYF.

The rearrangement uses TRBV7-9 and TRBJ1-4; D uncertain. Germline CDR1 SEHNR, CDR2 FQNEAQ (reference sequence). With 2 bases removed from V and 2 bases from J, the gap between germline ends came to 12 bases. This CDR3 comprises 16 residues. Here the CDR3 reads CASSLMERMTNEKLFF. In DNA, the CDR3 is TGTGCCAGCAGCTTAATGGAGAGGATGACTAATGAAAAACTGTTTTTT. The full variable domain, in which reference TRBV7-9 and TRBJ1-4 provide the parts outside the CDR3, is DTGVSQNPRHKITKRGQNVTFRCDPISEHNRLYWYRQTLGQGPEFLTYFQNEAQLEKSRLLSDRFSAERPKGSFSTLEIQRTEQGDSAMYLCASSLMERMTNEKLFFGSGTQLSVL.

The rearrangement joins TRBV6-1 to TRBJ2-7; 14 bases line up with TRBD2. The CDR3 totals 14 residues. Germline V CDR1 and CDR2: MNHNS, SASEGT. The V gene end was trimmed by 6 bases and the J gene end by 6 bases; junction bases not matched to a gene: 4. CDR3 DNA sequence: TGTGCCAGCAGATCCGGGACTAGCGGGAGCGAGCAGTACTTC. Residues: CASRSGTSGSEQYF.

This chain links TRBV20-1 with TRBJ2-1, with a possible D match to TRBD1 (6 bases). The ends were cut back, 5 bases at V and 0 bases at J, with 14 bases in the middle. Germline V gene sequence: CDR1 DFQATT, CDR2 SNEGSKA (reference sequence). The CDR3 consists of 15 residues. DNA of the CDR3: TGCAGTGCTGAACTAGGGGGTAGCTCCTACAATGAGCAGTTCTTC. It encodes CSAELGGSSYNEQFF.

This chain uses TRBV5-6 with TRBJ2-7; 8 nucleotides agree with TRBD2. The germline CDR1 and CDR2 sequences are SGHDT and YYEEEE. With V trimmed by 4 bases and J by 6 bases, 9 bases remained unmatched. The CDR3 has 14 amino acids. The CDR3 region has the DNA TGTGCCAGCAGCATGGGACTAGACGTAAGCGAGCAGTACTTC. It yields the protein CASSMGLDVSEQYF. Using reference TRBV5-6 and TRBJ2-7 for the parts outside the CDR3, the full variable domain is DAGVTQSPTHLIKTRGQQVTLRCSPKSGHDTVSWYQQALGQGPQFIFQYYEEEERQRGNFPDRFSGHQFPNYSSELNVNALLLGDSALYLCASSMGLDVSEQYFGPGTRLTVT.